This T cell receptor beta chain emerged from a study of blood T cell repertoires in COVID-19. Study overall: Samples of COVID-19 (acute and convalescent) were obtained from the United States, Italy and Spain.

Participants reported their clinical history, and cohort assignment relied on those reports. The CDR3 consists of 13 residues. Germline-derived CDR1 and CDR2 are SGHRS and YFSETQ. Trimming took 4 bases from V and 8 from J, leaving 15 bases between them. Generated by immunoSEQ multiplex PCR, the TCRdb table keeps only in-frame clones and is missing some. The sample has about 200,000 clones, 80% to 90% seen once. This clone was counted between two and nine times. The sequence was collected from a woman in her thirties or forties with acute COVID-19. Sample: PBMCs or T cells enriched from blood (not recorded which). This chain links TRBV5-1 with TRBJ1-2, with D perhaps matching TRBD1 (5 bases). The chain's CDR3 is CASSPTAGTGYTF. The CDR3 nucleotides are TGCGCCAGCAGCCCGACAGCGGGTACGGGCTACACCTTC.